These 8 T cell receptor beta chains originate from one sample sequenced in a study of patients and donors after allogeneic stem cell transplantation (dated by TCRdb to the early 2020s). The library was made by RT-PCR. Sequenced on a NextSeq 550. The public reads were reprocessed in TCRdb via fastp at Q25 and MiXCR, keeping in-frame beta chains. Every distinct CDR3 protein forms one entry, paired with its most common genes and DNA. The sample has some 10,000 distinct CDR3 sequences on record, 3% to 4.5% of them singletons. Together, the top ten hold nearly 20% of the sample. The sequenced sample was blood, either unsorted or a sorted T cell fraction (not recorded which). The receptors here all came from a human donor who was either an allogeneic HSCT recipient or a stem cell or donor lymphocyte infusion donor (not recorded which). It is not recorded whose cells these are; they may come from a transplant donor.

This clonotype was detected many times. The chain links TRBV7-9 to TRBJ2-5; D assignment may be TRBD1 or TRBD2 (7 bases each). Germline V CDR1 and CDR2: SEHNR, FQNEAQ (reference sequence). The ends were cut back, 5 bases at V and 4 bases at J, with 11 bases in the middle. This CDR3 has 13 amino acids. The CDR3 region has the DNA TGTGCCAGCAGCCTCAGGGGGGGAGAGACCCAGTACTTC. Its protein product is CASSLRGGETQYF.

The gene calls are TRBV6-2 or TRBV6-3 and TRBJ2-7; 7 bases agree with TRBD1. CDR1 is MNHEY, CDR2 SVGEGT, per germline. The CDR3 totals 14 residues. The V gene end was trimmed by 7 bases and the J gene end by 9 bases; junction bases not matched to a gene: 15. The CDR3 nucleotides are TGTGCCAGCACCCACTGGGACAGAGTACGGGGGCAGTACTTC. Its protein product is CASTHWDRVRGQYF.

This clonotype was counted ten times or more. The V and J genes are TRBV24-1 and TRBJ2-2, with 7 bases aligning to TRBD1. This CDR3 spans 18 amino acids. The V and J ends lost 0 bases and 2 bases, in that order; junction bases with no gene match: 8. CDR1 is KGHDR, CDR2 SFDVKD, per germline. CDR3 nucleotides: TGTGCCACCAGTGATTTGCCCTCCGGGACAGTAAACACCGGGGAGCTGTTTTTT. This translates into CATSDLPSGTVNTGELFF.

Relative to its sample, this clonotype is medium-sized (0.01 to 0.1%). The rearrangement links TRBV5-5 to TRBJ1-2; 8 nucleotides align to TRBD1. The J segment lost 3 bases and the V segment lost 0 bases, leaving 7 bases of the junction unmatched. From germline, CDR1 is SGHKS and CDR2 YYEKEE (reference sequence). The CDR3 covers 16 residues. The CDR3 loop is CASSLVGGQGYYGYTF. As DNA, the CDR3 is TGTGCCAGCAGCTTGGTGGGTGGACAGGGATACTATGGCTACACCTTC.

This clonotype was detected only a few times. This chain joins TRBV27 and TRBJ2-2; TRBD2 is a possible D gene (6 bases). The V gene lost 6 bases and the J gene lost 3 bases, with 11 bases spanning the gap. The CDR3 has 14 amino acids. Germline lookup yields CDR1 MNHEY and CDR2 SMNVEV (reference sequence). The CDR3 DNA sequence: TGTGCCAGCAGCGCTGGGACTTACACCGGGGAGCTGTTTTTT. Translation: CASSAGTYTGELFF.

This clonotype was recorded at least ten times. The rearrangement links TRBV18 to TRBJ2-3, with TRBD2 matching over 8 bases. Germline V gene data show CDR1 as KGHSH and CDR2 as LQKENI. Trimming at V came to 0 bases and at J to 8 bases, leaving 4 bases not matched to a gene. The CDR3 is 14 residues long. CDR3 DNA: TGTGCCAGCTCACCACCGAAAAGCGGGAGTACGCAGTATTTT. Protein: CASSPPKSGSTQYF.

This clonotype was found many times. CDR3 coding DNA: TGCAGTGCGTCGGGACTAGCGGGAGGGCCCATGGCCCTCGAGCAGTACTTC. It yields the protein CSASGLAGGPMALEQYF. This chain joins TRBV20-1 and TRBJ2-7; 16 positions match TRBD2. Germline values: CDR1 DFQATT, CDR2 SNEGSKA (reference sequence). The CDR3 consists of 17 residues. V lost 6 bases, J lost 6 bases, and 14 bases stayed unmatched.

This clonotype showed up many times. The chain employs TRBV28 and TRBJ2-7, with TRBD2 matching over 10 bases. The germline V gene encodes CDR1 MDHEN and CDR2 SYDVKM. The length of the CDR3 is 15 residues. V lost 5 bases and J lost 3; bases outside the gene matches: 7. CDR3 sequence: CASSGGLASIYEQYF. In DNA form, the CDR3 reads TGTGCCAGCAGTGGGGGACTAGCGTCTATCTACGAGCAGTACTTC.